Following are 27 T cell receptor beta chains from one sample sequenced in a study of T-cell reconstitution after alpha-beta-depleted transplantation in children. Their cognate antigens are unknown. Study-wide points: Reported findings indicate that, about two months after transplant, alpha-beta T cells came from several hundred expanded clones, which were derived from non-depleted graft cells.

Unique molecular identifiers featured in how the TCRbeta library was prepared. TCRdb passed the PCR reads through MiXCR, listing each CDR3 protein once. The data contain about 32,000 distinct CDR3 sequences, about 6.7% of them seen just once; the ten biggest clones take up 27%. Sequencing used peripheral blood, obtained 60 days after TCRalphabeta/CD19-depleted stem cell transplant. The receptors were sampled from a child under two years old who had a stem cell transplant for acute myeloid leukemia, so the T cells may come from the graft donor.

This clonotype was seen many times. This chain uses TRBV7-2 with TRBJ2-6; D ambiguous. This CDR3 has 17 residues. V lost 3 bases, J lost 0 bases, and 12 bases lay in between. CDR1 and CDR2 from the germline V gene are SGHTA and FQGNSA. In DNA form, the CDR3 reads TGTGCCAGCAGCTTTAAGACCAAGGGCTCTGGGGCCAACGTCCTGACTTTC. Translating gives CASSFKTKGSGANVLTF.

The table lists this clonotype with many counts. V gene TRBV5-5 combines with J gene TRBJ1-2; D ambiguous. Trimming pared 3 bases from V and 8 bases from J, leaving 17 bases between. The CDR3 extends over 14 amino acids. Germline V gene sequence: CDR1 SGHKS, CDR2 YYEKEE (reference sequence). This CDR3 reads CASSSRVGIQGYTF. CDR3 DNA: TGTGCCAGCAGCTCCCGAGTTGGTATCCAAGGCTACACCTTC.

This clonotype has at least ten counts. An end of the junction does not agree with germline; a read error may underlie this. This chain links TRBV5-1 with TRBJ1-1, with D unclear. Germline CDR1 reads SGHRS; CDR2 reads YFSETQ. The CDR3 has 14 amino acids. As DNA, the CDR3 is TGCGCCAGCAGCTTGGTTGAACGTGGCACTGAAGTTTTCTTT. Its translation: CASSLVERGTEVFF.

This clonotype was detected ten times or more. This sequence joins TRBV9 and TRBJ2-2, with 9 bases identical to TRBD1. From germline, CDR1 is SGDLS and CDR2 YYNGEE. The CDR3 covers 16 residues. The ends lost 4 bases at V and 3 bases at J; junction bases unmatched: 7. CDR3 residues: CASSPGTGKDTGELFF. The CDR3 bases are TGTGCCAGCAGCCCGGGGACAGGGAAAGACACCGGGGAGCTGTTTTTT. The whole variable domain, remainder taken from reference TRBV9 and TRBJ2-2, is DSGVTQTPKHLITATGQRVTLRCSPRSGDLSVYWYQQSLDQGLQFLIQYYNGEERAKGNILERFSAQQFPDLHSELNLSSLELGDSALYFCASSPGTGKDTGELFFGEGSRLTVL.

This clonotype was seen at least ten times. This chain links TRBV7-9 with TRBJ2-7; TRBD2 is a possible D gene (5 bases). Trimming removed 6 bases from V and 2 bases from J, with 11 bases in between. This CDR3 comprises 13 residues. Germline lookup yields CDR1 SEHNR and CDR2 FQNEAQ (reference sequence). The CDR3: CASRSGDPYEQYF. CDR3 bases: TGTGCCAGCAGGTCCGGGGATCCCTACGAGCAGTACTTC.

This clonotype was observed at least ten times. This chain links TRBV28 with TRBJ2-5, with D hard to call. Germline V gives CDR1 MDHEN, CDR2 SYDVKM. The CDR3 has 13 residues. V gave up 2 bases and J gave up 2 bases, with 6 bases separating them. The CDR3 region has the DNA TGTGCCAGCAGTTTAGGCAGGCAAGAGACCCAGTACTTC. Its protein product is CASSLGRQETQYF.

This clonotype was seen repeatedly, ten times or more. The genes are TRBV7-9 and TRBJ1-2; 8 nucleotides line up with TRBD1. The CDR3 loop spans 13 amino acids. CDR1 SEHNR and CDR2 FQNEAQ come from the germline V gene (reference sequence). V trimming: 10 bases; J trimming: 4 bases; junction bases outside the gene matches: 8. The DNA of the CDR3 is TGTGCCACCCGACAGGGGAGTTCCTATGGCTACACCTTC. Translating it yields CATRQGSSYGYTF.

This sequence joins TRBV5-6 and TRBJ1-2; D not resolved. Trimming took off 8 bases at V and 9 bases at J, with 20 bases between the two ends. Per the germline V gene, CDR1 is SGHDT and CDR2 is YYEEEE. The CDR3 is 13 amino acids. CDR3 sequence: CARSPGFFYCYTF. The CDR3 bases are TGTGCCAGGAGCCCCGGGTTCTTCTACTGCTACACCTTC.

The rearrangement joins TRBV30 to TRBJ2-1; D is perhaps TRBD2 (5 bases). Germline-derived CDR1 and CDR2 are GTSNPN and SVGIG (reference sequence). Trimming pared 3 bases from V and 0 bases from J, leaving 12 bases between. CDR3 size: 15 residues. The DNA of the CDR3 is TGTGCCTGGAGAGAAGCGGAGAGCTCCTACAATGAGCAGTTCTTC. Encoded protein: CAWREAESSYNEQFF.

This clonotype was detected many times. The chain joins TRBV12-3 or TRBV12-4 to TRBJ1-6; a possible D gene is TRBD1 (6 bases). V was cut by 4 bases and J by 12 bases, with 13 bases left in between. The CDR3 length is 13 residues. The CDR3 here is CASSYGTPGPLHF. The CDR3 bases are TGTGCCAGCAGTTACGGGACACCTGGACCCCTCCACTTT.

This clonotype was detected many times. The chain is built from TRBV5-1 and TRBJ2-7; possibly TRBD1 for D (5 bases). Trimming pared 1 base from V and 7 bases from J, leaving 27 bases between. This CDR3 is built from 18 residues. Germline assignment: CDR1 SGHRS and CDR2 YFSETQ. DNA for the CDR3: TGCGCCAGCAGCTTGCAGGGCGGTGGCGTACGGCGGCCGGCTGAGCAGTACTTC. This gives the protein CASSLQGGGVRRPAEQYF.

This clonotype was observed many times. V is TRBV6-5 and J is TRBJ2-3; 8 bases align to TRBD1. V dropped 0 bases and J dropped 1; count of bases not matched to a gene: 3. CDR3 length: 16 residues. From germline, CDR1 is MNHEY and CDR2 SVGAGI. In DNA form, the CDR3 reads TGTGCCAGCAGTTACTCGAGGGGACAGGGCACAGATACGCAGTATTTT. Encoded protein: CASSYSRGQGTDTQYF.

This clonotype was counted ten times or more. J is TRBJ2-7 and V is TRBV3-1, with 13 bases identical to TRBD2. The CDR3 covers 18 residues. Germline V gene sequence: CDR1 LGHDT, CDR2 YNNKEL (reference sequence). Germline trimming cut 0 bases from V and 2 bases from J; bases unmatched to any gene: 7. The CDR3 DNA is TGTGCCAGCAGCCAAGATCTGGGACTAGCGGGGCAGACCTACGAGCAGTACTTC. The encoded protein is CASSQDLGLAGQTYEQYF.

The table lists this clonotype with many counts. The V and J genes are TRBV9 and TRBJ2-3; D may be TRBD1 (7 bases). Trimming left V 0 bases short and J 2 bases short, with 13 bases between. Germline V gene sequence: CDR1 SGDLS, CDR2 YYNGEE. The CDR3 has 16 amino acids. The CDR3, as DNA: TGTGCCAGCAGCGTAGAGGGGGGACAGATCACAGATACGCAGTATTTT. Protein product: CASSVEGGQITDTQYF. The full variable domain, in which reference TRBV9 and TRBJ2-3 provide the parts outside the CDR3, is DSGVTQTPKHLITATGQRVTLRCSPRSGDLSVYWYQQSLDQGLQFLIQYYNGEERAKGNILERFSAQQFPDLHSELNLSSLELGDSALYFCASSVEGGQITDTQYFGPGTRLTVL.

This clonotype showed up many times. The chain couples TRBV10-3 to TRBJ2-1; 9 bases map to TRBD2. From germline, CDR1 is ENHRY and CDR2 SYGVKD. The CDR3 is 14 amino acids. Trimming cost V 6 bases and J 10 bases; bases outside gene matches: 10. The DNA for the CDR3 is TGTGCCATCAGCCCCGGGACTAGCACGAGAGAGCAGTTCTTC. Its translation is CAISPGTSTREQFF.

The table lists this clonotype with many counts. The gene calls are TRBV7-3 and TRBJ2-2; D might be TRBD2 (6 bases). In germline, CDR1 is SGHTA, CDR2 FQGTGA. V lost 5 bases and J lost 6, with 19 bases in between. The CDR3 runs 16 residues. The CDR3 sequence: CASSTNRDSGPGELFF. CDR3 nucleotides: TGTGCCAGCAGCACAAACCGGGACTCAGGACCCGGGGAGCTGTTTTTT.

This clonotype was seen repeatedly, ten times or more. The chain has TRBV18 and TRBJ2-3; 7 bases map to TRBD2. CDR1 is KGHSH and CDR2 is LQKENI in the germline V gene. Trimming removed 6 bases from V and 2 bases from J; junction bases left unmatched: 8. This CDR3 is built from 15 residues. DNA for the CDR3: TGTGCCAGCTCTCCTGAGAGCGGGGACACAGATACGCAGTATTTT. This codes for CASSPESGDTDTQYF.

This clonotype came up a few times. The chain combines TRBV5-7 with TRBJ2-7, with D perhaps assigned TRBD1 or TRBD2 (6 bases each). TRBV5-7 is marked as an open reading frame, function uncertain. Trimming cost V 9 bases and J 3 bases, with 25 bases left between them. The CDR3 totals 16 residues. Here the CDR3 reads CAMAPSLGGPVYEQYF. For the CDR3, the DNA is TGTGCCATGGCCCCCTCGCTGGGGGGCCCCGTCTACGAGCAGTACTTC.

This clonotype was seen many times. This sequence joins TRBV29-1 and TRBJ2-3, with D possibly being TRBD2 (5 bases). Germline-derived CDR1 and CDR2 are SQVTM and ANQGSEA. CDR3 length: 10 amino acids. Trimming shortened V by 7 bases and J by 5 bases, and 7 bases separated the two germline ends. The CDR3, as DNA: TGCAGCGGGAGGCAAGATACGCAGTATTTT. This translates into CSGRQDTQYF.

This clonotype has ten or more counts. The chain has TRBV5-6 and TRBJ2-1; D is unclear. CDR1 is SGHDT, CDR2 YYEEEE, per germline. The CDR3 is made up of 12 amino acids. Trimming removed 0 bases at V and 7 bases at J, with 5 bases between. This chain's CDR3 is CASSLGRNEQFF. In DNA form, the CDR3 reads TGTGCCAGCAGCTTGGGGCGGAATGAGCAGTTCTTC.

This chain joins TRBV19 and TRBJ1-1, with a possible D match to TRBD1 (5 bases). CDR3 size: 13 residues. Germline V gives CDR1 LNHDA, CDR2 SQIVND (reference sequence). Trimming stripped 8 bases from V and 1 base from J, with 11 bases between. The CDR3 sequence is CASRRTPNTEAFF. CDR3 nucleotides: TGTGCCAGTCGCCGGACACCGAACACTGAAGCTTTCTTT. The whole variable domain, remainder taken from reference TRBV19 and TRBJ1-1, is DGGITQSPKYLFRKEGQNVTLSCEQNLNHDAMYWYRQDPGQGLRLIYYSQIVNDFQKGDIAEGYSVSREKKESFPLTVTSAQKNPTAFYLCASRRTPNTEAFFGQGTRLTVV.

This clonotype has a count of ten or more. V gene TRBV6-5 combines with J gene TRBJ1-5; TRBD1 might be the D (6 bases). V dropped 0 bases and J dropped 9 bases, with 15 bases sitting between them. This CDR3 has 15 residues. Germline values: CDR1 MNHEY, CDR2 SVGAGI. This CDR3 is CASSYSARGLGPQHF. The CDR3 coding sequence is TGTGCCAGCAGTTACTCTGCCAGGGGCCTCGGGCCCCAGCATTTT.

This clonotype occurred many times. The rearrangement joins TRBV6-2 or TRBV6-3 to TRBJ2-3; D ambiguous. The CDR3 consists of 11 residues. CDR1 is MNHEY and CDR2 is SVGEGT in the germline V gene. V was cut by 10 bases and J by 2 bases, with 7 bases left in between. The chain's CDR3 is CATATTDTQYF. As DNA, the CDR3 is TGTGCCACAGCGACCACAGATACGCAGTATTTT.

This chain joins TRBV4-3 and TRBJ2-7, with 8 bases lining up with TRBD2. The V gene's germline CDR1 is LGHNA and CDR2 YSLEER. V trimming: 1 base; J trimming: 4 bases; junction bases outside the gene matches: 6. The CDR3 is 15 residues long. The CDR3 reads CASSQGTSGVYEQYF. In DNA form, the CDR3 reads TGCGCCAGCAGCCAAGGCACTAGCGGTGTGTACGAGCAGTACTTC.

This clonotype was found many times. The chain joins TRBV7-9 to TRBJ2-3; possibly TRBD1 or TRBD2 for D (5 bases each). The CDR3 loop spans 14 amino acids. The V end was cut by 5 bases, the J end by 8 bases, with 17 bases between. Germline V gives CDR1 SEHNR, CDR2 FQNEAQ (reference sequence). CDR3 DNA sequence: TGTGCCAGCAGCCCCAGGGACCAGCAGGGTACGCAGTATTTT. As protein: CASSPRDQQGTQYF.

The chain uses TRBV18 and TRBJ2-7; 8 bases are a match to TRBD1. The germline V gene encodes CDR1 KGHSH and CDR2 LQKENI. The V segment lost 2 bases and the J segment 0 bases; nucleotides outside the gene matches: 9. The CDR3 runs to 17 residues. In DNA form, the CDR3 reads TGTGCCAGCTCACCATTCGGACAGGGTAGGGGCTCCTACGAGCAGTACTTC. Its protein product is CASSPFGQGRGSYEQYF. Looking up the rest from reference TRBV18 and TRBJ2-7 gives the full variable domain: NAGVMQNPRHLVRRRGQEARLRCSPMKGHSHVYWYRQLPEEGLKFMVYLQKENIIDESGMPKERFSAEFPKEGPSILRIQQVVRGDSAAYFCASSPFGQGRGSYEQYFGPGTRLTVT.

This clonotype was seen ten or more times. The rearrangement uses TRBV28 and TRBJ2-5; 9 bases agree with TRBD1. The germline V gene encodes CDR1 MDHEN and CDR2 SYDVKM. J lost 5 bases, V lost 6 bases, and 4 bases had no gene match. CDR3 length: 13 residues. Written as DNA, the CDR3 is TGTGCCAGCAGAGACAGGGGGAGGGAGACCCAGTACTTC. Protein sequence: CASRDRGRETQYF.